This T cell receptor beta chain was captured in a study of shared clonotypes between healthy human individuals. For every subset, genomic DNA was evenly distributed across several immunoSEQ plates. TCRdb's table, derived via immunoSEQ multiplex PCR, lists solely in-frame clones and lacks some. Here the sample spans 1 million to 1.3 million clones, approximately 78% being singletons. The CDR3 spans 11 residues. Per germline, CDR1 SGHVS and CDR2 FNYEAQ. V lost 5 bases and J lost 11, with 13 bases in between. Sequences were obtained from memory CD4+ T cells from PBMCs. Subset: CD45RA-negative fraction. V is TRBV7-6 and J is TRBJ2-7; tentative D call: TRBD1 (5 bases). The origin of this receptor is a man aged 18 to 30 in good health. Some clones in this sample may be carry-over from other donors' samples. The CDR3 DNA sequence: TGTGCCAGCAGCCACAGGAAGTCGGAGTACTTC. Translation gives CASSHRKSEYF.